This is a list of T cell receptor beta chains from one sample in a study of human T cells and chemical hapten exposure. One entry per CDR3 protein, called by TCRdb with MiXCR from the RACE reads. The table lists roughly 180,000 distinct CDR3 sequences, approximately 20% of them singletons, with less than 7% in the top ten. This material consisted of whole blood, taken in connection with sensitization to the hapten diphenylcyclopropenone (DPC). The receptors derive from a woman aged 45-60 years with alopecia areata. Some clones in this sample may be carry-over from other donors' samples. CDR3s include the opening cysteine and the closing phenylalanine or tryptophan. D genes are given only for firm matches. Rows give clone size only sometimes, using once, few, many, or a class for an expanded clone.

J | D | size | V | CDR3 | DNA
TRBJ2-7 | TRBD1 | few | TRBV5-1 | CASSSQGAGSYEQYF | TGCGCCAGCAGCTCCCAGGGGGCCGGCTCCTACGAGCAGTACTTC
TRBJ2-1 | TRBD2 | few | TRBV5-1 | CASSLVSGRRRNEQFF | TGCGCCAGCAGCTTGGTTAGCGGGAGGCGCCGCAATGAGCAGTTCTTC
TRBJ1-1 | - | - | TRBV29-1 | CSVDPLGNTEAFF | TGCAGCGTTGATCCTCTAGGTAACACTGAAGCTTTCTTT
TRBJ1-5 | TRBD1 | few | TRBV18 | CASSPGQGAPGNQPQHF | TGTGCCAGCTCACCGGGACAGGGGGCGCCGGGCAATCAGCCCCAGCATTTT
TRBJ2-1 | TRBD1 | few | TRBV5-6 | CASSTGDPDNEQFF | TGTGCCAGCAGTACAGGGGACCCCGACAATGAGCAGTTCTTC
TRBJ1-2 | - | few | TRBV7-2 | CASSSWGFGYGYTF | TGTGCCAGCAGCTCCTGGGGATTCGGCTATGGCTACACCTTC
TRBJ2-5 | - | - | TRBV15 | CATSRLPDSQETQYF | TGTGCCACCAGCAGACTTCCGGACAGCCAAGAGACCCAGTACTTC
TRBJ2-7 | - | few | TRBV29-1 | CSVVSGAAYEQYF | TGCAGCGTTGTTTCGGGGGCAGCCTACGAGCAGTACTTC
TRBJ1-1 | - | few | TRBV29-1 | CSVLPGGLGNTEAFF | TGCAGCGTACTCCCTGGGGGGCTTGGGAACACTGAAGCTTTCTTT
TRBJ2-1 | TRBD2 | few | TRBV12-3/TRBV12-4 | CASSFTGGYNEQFF | TGTGCCAGCAGTTTCACGGGGGGCTACAATGAGCAGTTCTTC
TRBJ1-1 | TRBD1 | - | TRBV15 | CATSRDGTGPMNTEAFF | TGTGCCACCAGCAGAGACGGGACAGGGCCCATGAACACTGAAGCTTTCTTT
TRBJ2-1 | - | - | TRBV6-5 | CASISPEGQVF | TGTGCCAGCATTTCCCCGGAGGGCCAAGTCTTC
TRBJ1-1 | - | few | TRBV3-1 | CASSKGTLNTEAFF | TGTGCCAGCAGCAAGGGGACACTGAACACTGAAGCTTTCTTT
TRBJ2-1 | TRBD2 | - | TRBV29-1 | CSVEEGLAGVNEQFF | TGCAGCGTTGAAGAGGGACTAGCGGGAGTCAATGAGCAGTTCTTC
TRBJ1-1 | TRBD1 | many | TRBV29-1 | CSVGPGQGYTEAFF | TGCAGCGTTGGCCCGGGACAGGGGTACACTGAAGCTTTCTTT
TRBJ2-3 | TRBD2 | many | TRBV20-1 | CSARDSSGSTDTQYF | TGCAGTGCTAGGGACTCTAGCGGGAGCACAGATACGCAGTATTTT
TRBJ2-7 | - | - | TRBV7-9 | CASSLSRWEAHSYEQYF | TGTGCCAGCAGCTTATCCCGGTGGGAGGCACACTCCTACGAGCAGTACTTC
TRBJ2-1 | - | - | TRBV20-1 | CSPSNTNEQFF | TGCAGTCCCTCCAATACCAATGAGCAGTTCTTC
TRBJ1-6 | TRBD1 | - | TRBV12-3/TRBV12-4 | CASSLLTGLNSPLHF | TGTGCCAGCAGTTTGTTGACAGGGCTTAATTCACCCCTCCACTTT
TRBJ2-5 | TRBD2 | - | TRBV20-1 | CSARFSSGKKETQYF | TGCAGTGCTAGATTCTCTAGCGGGAAAAAAGAGACCCAGTACTTC
TRBJ2-2 | TRBD2 | few | TRBV29-1 | CSVRQGLAGDPGELFF | TGCAGCGTTAGACAGGGACTAGCGGGAGATCCCGGGGAGCTGTTTTTT
TRBJ2-5 | TRBD2 | many | TRBV10-3 | CAISDGASGAQETQYF | TGTGCCATCAGTGACGGGGCTAGCGGGGCCCAAGAGACCCAGTACTTC
TRBJ2-2 | TRBD1 | - | TRBV5-1 | CASSTGQGLYTGELFF | TGCGCCAGCAGCACCGGACAGGGGTTGTACACCGGGGAGCTGTTTTTT
TRBJ2-6 | TRBD2 | few | TRBV4-2 | CASSQQAGGSGTGANVLTF | TGTGCCAGCAGCCAACAAGCGGGAGGCAGTGGAACTGGGGCCAACGTCCTGACTTTC
TRBJ2-3 | - | many | TRBV29-1 | CSVAEFTDTQYF | TGCAGCGTCGCAGAGTTCACAGATACGCAGTATTTT
TRBJ1-5 | - | - | TRBV6-5 | CASRPQRSNQPQHF | TGTGCCAGCAGACCACAAAGAAGCAATCAGCCCCAGCATTTT
TRBJ2-7 | - | - | TRBV7-9 | CASSLQTGNEQYF | TGTGCCAGCAGCCTGCAGACTGGGAACGAGCAGTACTTC
TRBJ2-7 | TRBD2 | few | TRBV28 | CASSLSQGLTLQYF | TGTGCCAGCAGTTTATCCCAGGGACTAACCCTGCAGTACTTC
TRBJ2-2 | - | many | TRBV10-3 | CAISSRLGGTGELFF | TGTGCCATCAGTTCAAGACTAGGCGGTACCGGGGAGCTGTTTTTT
TRBJ2-7 | TRBD2 | few | TRBV20-1 | CSARDGAGGIYEQYF | TGCAGTGCTAGAGATGGAGCGGGAGGGATTTACGAGCAGTACTTC
TRBJ2-1 | - | - | TRBV6-2/TRBV6-3 | CASSYSINEQFF | TGTGCCAGCAGTTACTCGATTAATGAGCAGTTCTTC
TRBJ2-7 | - | - | TRBV20-1 | CSAIDSYEQYF | TGCAGTGCGATAGACAGCTACGAGCAGTACTTC
TRBJ2-3 | - | many | TRBV20-1 | CSARAGLATDTQYF | TGCAGTGCTAGAGCGGGGCTAGCGACAGATACGCAGTATTTT